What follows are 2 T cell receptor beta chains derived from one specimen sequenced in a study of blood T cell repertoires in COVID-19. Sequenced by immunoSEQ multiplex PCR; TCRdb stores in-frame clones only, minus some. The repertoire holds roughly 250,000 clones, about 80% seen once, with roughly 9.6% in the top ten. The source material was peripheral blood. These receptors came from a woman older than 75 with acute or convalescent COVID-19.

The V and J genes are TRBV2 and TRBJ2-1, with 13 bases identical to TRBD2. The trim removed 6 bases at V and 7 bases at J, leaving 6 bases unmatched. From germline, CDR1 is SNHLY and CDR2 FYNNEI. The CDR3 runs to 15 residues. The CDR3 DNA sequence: TGTGCCAGCAGGGCCGGGACTAGCGGGGCGAATGAGCAGTTCTTC. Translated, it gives CASRAGTSGANEQFF.

In nucleotides, the CDR3 is TGTGCCAGCAGTTCGAGGGTCCAAGGGCAGTTCTTC. Residues: CASSSRVQGQFF. This chain links TRBV28 with TRBJ2-1; D may be TRBD2 (5 bases). Germline assignment: CDR1 MDHEN and CDR2 SYDVKM. V lost 4 bases and J lost 12, with 13 bases in between. The length of the CDR3 is 12 residues.